The entry below gives a single T cell receptor beta chain sequence along with its context. Its antigen is still unknown. TCRdb reprocessed the RT-PCR reads via MiXCR and lists one record per CDR3 protein. Among hundreds of thousands of distinct CDR3 sequences listed, roughly 13% were seen once. These data come from a study of response to subunit inactivated influenza vaccine. Findings and limits, study-wide: The study's authors posited that every seasonal influenza vaccination enlists few new T cells.

CDR1 is LNHDA, CDR2 SQIVND, per germline (reference sequence). With 7 bases removed from V and 9 bases from J, the gap between germline ends came to 13 bases. The CDR3 totals 12 residues. The specimen comprised PBMCs from blood, sampled more than 35 days after vaccination. The chain couples TRBV19 to TRBJ2-1; either TRBD1 or TRBD2 may fit D (7 bases each). This TCR derives from a man aged 45 to 65 who received an inactivated influenza vaccine. The CDR3 sequence is CASNTGEGEQFF. CDR3 coding DNA: TGTGCCAGTAATACAGGGGAGGGTGAGCAGTTCTTC.